A selection of T cell receptor beta chains follows, all from one sample in a study of shared clonotypes between healthy human individuals. Only in-frame clones appear in the TCRdb table, and some are missing; sequencing was by immunoSEQ multiplex PCR. The data contain some 980,000 clones, less than 85% of them singletons. The sequencing input was memory CD4+ T cells sorted from blood. These receptors were collected from a man younger than 35 in good health. CDR3s include the opening cysteine and the closing phenylalanine or tryptophan. The order of the fields is CDR3 length, clone size, D gene, V gene, J gene, CDR3 DNA, CDR3 protein. A D gene is named only where the DNA matches it firmly. For some rows the clone size is stated as once, few or many, or as a class when expanded; others skip it.

13,many,TRBD1,TRBV29-1,TRBJ1-5,TGCAGCGCGGCAGGGGGATTGGATCAGCCCCAGCATTTT,CSAAGGLDQPQHF
11,-,-,TRBV20-1,TRBJ1-1,TGCAGTGCCAGAAGAGACACTGAAGCTTTCTTT,CSARRDTEAFF
12,many,-,TRBV5-1,TRBJ1-1,TGCGCCAGCAGCGAACAGGGTTTTGAAGCTTTCTTT,CASSEQGFEAFF
14,once,-,TRBV2,TRBJ1-2,TGTGCCAGCAGTGATCCGGGTTTGGGCTATGGCTACACCTTC,CASSDPGLGYGYTF
12,-,TRBD1,TRBV6-6,TRBJ1-2,TGTGCCAGCACCATACAGGGGGATGGCTACACCTTC,CASTIQGDGYTF
13,-,-,TRBV10-3,TRBJ2-1,TGTGCCATCAGTGACGGACTTGACAATGAGCAGTTCTTC,CAISDGLDNEQFF
15,-,TRBD1,TRBV6-5,TRBJ2-2,TGTGCCAGCAGGCGAGGGACAGGGTCTCCCGGGGAGCTGTTTTTT,CASRRGTGSPGELFF
15,-,TRBD2,TRBV9,TRBJ2-3,TGTGCCACCGCTCAATTAGCGGGGGCCACAGATACGCAGTATTTT,CATAQLAGATDTQYF
15,-,TRBD1,TRBV30,TRBJ2-3,TGTGCCTGGAGTATAGGGACAGGGAACACAGATACGCAGTATTTT,CAWSIGTGNTDTQYF
14,-,-,TRBV28,TRBJ1-2,TGTGCCAGCAGTTTACCAGGACGGAACTATGGCTACACCTTC,CASSLPGRNYGYTF
15,-,TRBD1,TRBV14,TRBJ2-3,TGTGCCAGCAGCCTCCGGGACAGGGGCACAGATACGCAGTATTTT,CASSLRDRGTDTQYF
14,-,-,TRBV7-2,TRBJ1-2,TGTGCCAGCAGCTCCTACCTCCTGGAGGGCGGCTACACCTTC,CASSSYLLEGGYTF
13,few,-,TRBV29-1,TRBJ2-3,TGCAGCGCCTCCAGGGGAAACACAGATACGCAGTATTTT,CSASRGNTDTQYF
15,-,-,TRBV7-2,TRBJ2-3,TGTGCCAGCAGGGGCCCCGGGACGCAGGCAGATACGCAGTATTTT,CASRGPGTQADTQYF
16,-,TRBD2,TRBV5-1,TRBJ2-1,TGCGCCAGCAGCTTGGAATTTCGACTAGCGGGAGACGAGCAGTTCTTC,CASSLEFRLAGDEQFF
16,once,-,TRBV9,TRBJ2-2,TGTGCCAGCAGCGTTTTACGGGTCGGACACACCGGGGAGCTGTTTTTT,CASSVLRVGHTGELFF
19,-,TRBD2,TRBV5-1,TRBJ2-2,TGCGCCAGCAGCTTGCGACAGGGCGGACTAGCGGGAAACACCGGGGAGCTGTTTTTT,CASSLRQGGLAGNTGELFF
14,once,-,TRBV5-1,TRBJ2-2,TGCGCCAGCAGCTCGCAACTCGGGGCGGGGGAGCTGTTTTTT,CASSSQLGAGELFF
15,-,-,TRBV6-5,TRBJ2-2,TGTGCCAGCAGTTTCGGGGATGTGGGGACCGGGGAGCTGTTTTTT,CASSFGDVGTGELFF
14,-,TRBD1,TRBV29-1,TRBJ1-2,TGCAGCGTTGAAGGACAGGGGGCCCTGTATGGCTACACCTTC,CSVEGQGALYGYTF
16,-,-,TRBV25-1,TRBJ1-6,TGTGCCAGCAGTGGGTTTGGGAGCTCCTATAATTCACCCCTCCACTTT,CASSGFGSSYNSPLHF
14,-,-,TRBV6-1,TRBJ2-1,TGTGCCAGCAGCAGGACTAACTTGGGAAATGAGCAGTTCTTC,CASSRTNLGNEQFF
11,-,-,TRBV28,TRBJ1-2,TGTGCCAGCAGTTCGATAACACGGTCCACCTTC,CASSSITRSTF
15,-,TRBD2,TRBV7-9,TRBJ2-1,TGTGCCAGCACGGGCGGGGGGACCTCCTACAATGAGCAGTTCTTC,CASTGGGTSYNEQFF
16,-,-,TRBV5-1,TRBJ1-1,TGCGCCAGCAGCTTGGGAGTGTTCGGAGGCAACACTGAAGCTTTCTTT,CASSLGVFGGNTEAFF
15,-,TRBD1,TRBV15,TRBJ2-3,TGTGCCACCAGCAGCAGGGGGTTGGGGACAGATACGCAGTATTTT,CATSSRGLGTDTQYF
14,-,-,TRBV7-7,TRBJ2-3,TGTGCTAGCAGCGCCACACAGGGAGGAGATACGCAGTATTTT,CASSATQGGDTQYF